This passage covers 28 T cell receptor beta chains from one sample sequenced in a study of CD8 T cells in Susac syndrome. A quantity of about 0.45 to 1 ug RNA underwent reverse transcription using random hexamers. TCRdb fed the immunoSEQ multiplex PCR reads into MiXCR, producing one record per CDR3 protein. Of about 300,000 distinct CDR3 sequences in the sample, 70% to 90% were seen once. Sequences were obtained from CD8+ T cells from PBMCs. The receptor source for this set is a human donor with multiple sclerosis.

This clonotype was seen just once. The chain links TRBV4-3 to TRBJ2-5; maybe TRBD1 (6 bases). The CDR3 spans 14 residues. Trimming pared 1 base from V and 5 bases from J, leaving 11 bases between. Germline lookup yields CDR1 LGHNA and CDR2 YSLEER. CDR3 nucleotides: TGCGCCAGCAGCCAAGGAGGGACACAGGAGACCCAGTACTTC. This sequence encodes CASSQGGTQETQYF.

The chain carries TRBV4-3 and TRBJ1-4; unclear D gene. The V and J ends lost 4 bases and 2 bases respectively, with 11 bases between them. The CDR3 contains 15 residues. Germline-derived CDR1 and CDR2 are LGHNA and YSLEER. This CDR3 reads CASSLQAGTNEKLFF. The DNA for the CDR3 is TGCGCCAGCAGCCTGCAAGCGGGCACTAATGAAAAACTGTTTTTT.

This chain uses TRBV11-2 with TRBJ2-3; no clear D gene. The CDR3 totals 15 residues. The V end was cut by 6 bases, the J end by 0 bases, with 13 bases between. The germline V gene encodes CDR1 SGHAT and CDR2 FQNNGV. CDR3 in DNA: TGTGCCAGCAGTTCAGGTGAAACTAGCACAGATACGCAGTATTTT. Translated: CASSSGETSTDTQYF.

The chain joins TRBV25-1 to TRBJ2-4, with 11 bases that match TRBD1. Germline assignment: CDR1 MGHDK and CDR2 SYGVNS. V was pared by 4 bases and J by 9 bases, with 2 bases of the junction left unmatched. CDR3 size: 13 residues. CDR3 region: CASSGGTGGIQYF. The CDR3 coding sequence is TGTGCCAGCAGTGGGGGGACAGGGGGCATTCAGTACTTC.

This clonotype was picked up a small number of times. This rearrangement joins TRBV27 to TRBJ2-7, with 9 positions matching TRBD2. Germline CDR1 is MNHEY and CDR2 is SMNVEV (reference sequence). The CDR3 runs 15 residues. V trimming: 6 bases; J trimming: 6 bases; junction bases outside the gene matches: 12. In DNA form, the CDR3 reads TGTGCCAGCAGCCCCTCCATAGCGGGGGCGGGCGAGCAGTACTTC. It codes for CASSPSIAGAGEQYF.

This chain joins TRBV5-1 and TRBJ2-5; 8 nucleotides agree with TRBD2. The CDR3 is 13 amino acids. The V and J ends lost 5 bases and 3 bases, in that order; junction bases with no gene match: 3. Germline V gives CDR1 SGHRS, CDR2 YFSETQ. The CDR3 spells CASRGLDEETQYF. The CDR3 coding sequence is TGCGCCAGCAGGGGACTAGATGAAGAGACCCAGTACTTC.

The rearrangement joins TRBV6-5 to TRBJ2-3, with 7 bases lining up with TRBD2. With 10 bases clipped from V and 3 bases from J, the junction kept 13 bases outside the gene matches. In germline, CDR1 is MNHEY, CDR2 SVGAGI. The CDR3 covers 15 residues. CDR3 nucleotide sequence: TGTGCCACCTGCTTGCGGGGAGGGAGGACAGATACGCAGTATTTT. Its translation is CATCLRGGRTDTQYF.

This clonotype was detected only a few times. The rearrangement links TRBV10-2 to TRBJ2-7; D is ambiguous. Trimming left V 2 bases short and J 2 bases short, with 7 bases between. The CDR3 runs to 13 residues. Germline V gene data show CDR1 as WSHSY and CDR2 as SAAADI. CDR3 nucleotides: TGCGCCAGCAGTGAGGCATCAACCTACGAGCAGTACTTC. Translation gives CASSEASTYEQYF.

CDR3 amino acids: CASSVWRQQSNEQFF. The CDR3 nucleotides read TGTGCCAGCAGTGTATGGCGCCAACAGTCCAATGAGCAGTTCTTC. The V and J genes are TRBV2 and TRBJ2-1; the D is unclear. The ends were cut back, 4 bases at V and 6 bases at J, with 16 bases in the middle. CDR1 and CDR2 from the germline V gene are SNHLY and FYNNEI. CDR3 size: 15 residues.

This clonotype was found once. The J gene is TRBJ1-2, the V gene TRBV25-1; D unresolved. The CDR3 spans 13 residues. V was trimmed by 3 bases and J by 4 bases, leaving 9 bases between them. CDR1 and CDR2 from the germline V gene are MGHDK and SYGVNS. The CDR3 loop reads CASSETSFYGYTF. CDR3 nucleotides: TGTGCCAGCAGTGAGACAAGTTTCTATGGCTACACCTTC.

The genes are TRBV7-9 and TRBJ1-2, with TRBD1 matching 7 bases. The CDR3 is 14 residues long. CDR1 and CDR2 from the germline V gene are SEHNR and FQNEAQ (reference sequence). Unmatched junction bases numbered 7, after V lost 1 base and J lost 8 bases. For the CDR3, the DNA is TGTGCCAGCAGCTTAGTTCAGACAGGGTCCGGCTACACCTTC. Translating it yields CASSLVQTGSGYTF.

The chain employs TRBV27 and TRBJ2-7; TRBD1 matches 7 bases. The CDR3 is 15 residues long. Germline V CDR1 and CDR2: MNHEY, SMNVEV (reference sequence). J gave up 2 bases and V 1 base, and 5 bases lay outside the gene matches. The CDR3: CASSLFRQGAYEQYF. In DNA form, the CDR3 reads TGTGCCAGCAGTTTATTCCGGCAGGGGGCCTACGAGCAGTACTTC.

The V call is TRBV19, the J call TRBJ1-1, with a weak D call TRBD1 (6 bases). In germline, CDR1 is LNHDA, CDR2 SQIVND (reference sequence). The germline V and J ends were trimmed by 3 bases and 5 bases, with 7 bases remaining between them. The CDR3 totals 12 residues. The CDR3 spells CASSMGATEAFF. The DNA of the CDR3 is TGTGCCAGTAGTATGGGGGCAACTGAAGCTTTCTTT. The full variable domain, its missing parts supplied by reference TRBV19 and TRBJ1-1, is DGGITQSPKYLFRKEGQNVTLSCEQNLNHDAMYWYRQDPGQGLRLIYYSQIVNDFQKGDIAEGYSVSREKKESFPLTVTSAQKNPTAFYLCASSMGATEAFFGQGTRLTVV.

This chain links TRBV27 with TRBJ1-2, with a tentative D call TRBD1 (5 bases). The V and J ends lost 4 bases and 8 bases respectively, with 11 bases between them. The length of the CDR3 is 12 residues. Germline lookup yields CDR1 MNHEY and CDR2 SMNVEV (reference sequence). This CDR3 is CASSSGGEGYTF. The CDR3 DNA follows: TGTGCCAGCAGTTCGGGGGGAGAGGGCTACACCTTC.

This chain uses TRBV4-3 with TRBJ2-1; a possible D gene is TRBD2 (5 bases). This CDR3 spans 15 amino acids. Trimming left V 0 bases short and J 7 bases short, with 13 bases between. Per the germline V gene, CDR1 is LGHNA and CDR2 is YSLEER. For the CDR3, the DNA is TGCGCCAGCAGCCAAGATTCGGGATTGGGGAATGAGCAGTTCTTC. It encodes CASSQDSGLGNEQFF.

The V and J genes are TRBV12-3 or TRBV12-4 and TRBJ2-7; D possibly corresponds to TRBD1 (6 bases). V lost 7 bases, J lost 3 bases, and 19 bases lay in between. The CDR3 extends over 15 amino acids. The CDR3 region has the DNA TGTGCCAGCAAAGGGGTAACAGGGAAGGGCTACGAGCAGTACTTC. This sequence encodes CASKGVTGKGYEQYF.

This CDR3 is CASSYGPGAQETQYF. CDR3 nucleotide sequence: TGTGCCAGCAGTTACGGGCCGGGTGCCCAAGAGACCCAGTACTTC. The chain combines TRBV6-2 or TRBV6-3 with TRBJ2-5; D is unresolved. Germline assignment: CDR1 MNHEY and CDR2 SVGEGT. This CDR3 contains 15 residues. V was clipped by 2 bases and J by 1 base, with 11 bases between them.

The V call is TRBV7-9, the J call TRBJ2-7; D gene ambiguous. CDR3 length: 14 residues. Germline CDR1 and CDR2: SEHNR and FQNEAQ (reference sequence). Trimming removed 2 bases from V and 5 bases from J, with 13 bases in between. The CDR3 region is CASSLSGWDHEQYF. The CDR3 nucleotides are TGTGCCAGCAGCTTATCAGGCTGGGATCACGAGCAGTACTTC.

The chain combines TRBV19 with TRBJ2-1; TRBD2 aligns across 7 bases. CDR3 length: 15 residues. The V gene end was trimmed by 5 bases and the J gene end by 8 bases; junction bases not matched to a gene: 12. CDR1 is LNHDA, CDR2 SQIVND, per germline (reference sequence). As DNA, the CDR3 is TGTGCCAGTAGTGTGACTAGCTCGGCATCCGATGAGCAGTTCTTC. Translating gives CASSVTSSASDEQFF.

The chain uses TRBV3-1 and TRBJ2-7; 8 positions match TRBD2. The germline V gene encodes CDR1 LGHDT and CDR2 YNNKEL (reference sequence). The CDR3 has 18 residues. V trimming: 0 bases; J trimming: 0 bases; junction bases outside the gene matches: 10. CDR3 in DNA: TGTGCCAGCAGCCAAGACCGGACTAGCTGTTGCCCCTCCTACGAGCAGTACTTC. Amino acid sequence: CASSQDRTSCCPSYEQYF.

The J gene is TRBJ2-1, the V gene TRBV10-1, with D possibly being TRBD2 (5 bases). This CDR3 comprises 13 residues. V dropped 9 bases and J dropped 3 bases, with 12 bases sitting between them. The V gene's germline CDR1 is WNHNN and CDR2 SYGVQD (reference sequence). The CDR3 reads CARDWKNYNEQFF. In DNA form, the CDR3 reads TGCGCCAGGGACTGGAAGAACTACAATGAGCAGTTCTTC.

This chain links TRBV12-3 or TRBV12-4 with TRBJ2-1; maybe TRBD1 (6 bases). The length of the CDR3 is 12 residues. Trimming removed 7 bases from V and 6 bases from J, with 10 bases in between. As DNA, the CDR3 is TGTGCCAGCACCAGAGGGGGCAATGAGCAGTTCTTC. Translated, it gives CASTRGGNEQFF.

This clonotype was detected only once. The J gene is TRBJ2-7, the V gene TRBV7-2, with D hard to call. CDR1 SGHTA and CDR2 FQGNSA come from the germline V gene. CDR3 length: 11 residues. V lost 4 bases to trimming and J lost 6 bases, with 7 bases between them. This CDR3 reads CASSYFGEQYF. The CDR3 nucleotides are TGTGCCAGCAGCTACTTCGGCGAGCAGTACTTC.

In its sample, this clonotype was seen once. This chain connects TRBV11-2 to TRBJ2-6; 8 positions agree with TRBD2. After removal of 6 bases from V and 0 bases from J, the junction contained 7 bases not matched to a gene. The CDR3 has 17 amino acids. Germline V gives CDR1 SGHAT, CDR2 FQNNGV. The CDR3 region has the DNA TGTGCCAGCAGATCCAGCGGGAGCCCCTCTGGGGCCAACGTCCTGACTTTC. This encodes CASRSSGSPSGANVLTF.

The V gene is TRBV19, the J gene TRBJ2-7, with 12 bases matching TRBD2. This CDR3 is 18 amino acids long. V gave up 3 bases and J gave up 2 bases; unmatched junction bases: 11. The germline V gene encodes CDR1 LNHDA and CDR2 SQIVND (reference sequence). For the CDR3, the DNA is TGTGCCAGTAGTATCTACCACGGGACTAGCGGGTTGGCCTACGAGCAGTACTTC. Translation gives CASSIYHGTSGLAYEQYF.

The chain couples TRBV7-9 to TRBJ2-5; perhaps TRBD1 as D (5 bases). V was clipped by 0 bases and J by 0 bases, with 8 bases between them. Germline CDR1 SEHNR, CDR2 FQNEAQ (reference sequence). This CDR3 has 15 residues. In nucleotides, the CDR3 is TGTGCCAGCAGCTTAGCCGTGACAGACCAAGAGACCCAGTACTTC. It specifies CASSLAVTDQETQYF.

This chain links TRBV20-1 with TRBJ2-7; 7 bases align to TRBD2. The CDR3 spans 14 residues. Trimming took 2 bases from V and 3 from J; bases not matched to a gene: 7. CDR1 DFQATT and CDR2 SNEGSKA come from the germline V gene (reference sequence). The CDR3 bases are TGCAGTGCTAGACAGCTAGCGGTACTCTACGAGCAGTACTTC. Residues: CSARQLAVLYEQYF.

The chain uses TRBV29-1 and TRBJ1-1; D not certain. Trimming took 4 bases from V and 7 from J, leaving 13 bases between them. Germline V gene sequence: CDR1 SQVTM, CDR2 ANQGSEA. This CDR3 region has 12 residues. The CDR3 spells CSVVAGGDEAFF. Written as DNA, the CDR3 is TGCAGCGTTGTTGCGGGAGGTGATGAAGCTTTCTTT. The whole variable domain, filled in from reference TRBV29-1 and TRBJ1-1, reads SAVISQKPSRDICQRGTSLTIQCQVDSQVTMMFWYRQQPGQSLTLIATANQGSEATYESGFVIDKFPISRPNLTFSTLTVSNMSPEDSSIYLCSVVAGGDEAFFGQGTRLTVV.